The 20 T cell receptor beta chains given below trace back to one sample, sequenced in a study of blood T cell repertoires in COVID-19. The protocol was immunoSEQ multiplex PCR, while the TCRdb copy is restricted to in-frame clones and leaves out a portion. The table lists about 330,000 clones, approximately 90% of them singletons. The sample was PBMCs or T cells enriched from blood (not recorded which). The receptors shown here come from a woman aged 18-35 years who had recovered from COVID-19.

This rearrangement joins TRBV28 to TRBJ1-5, with D maybe TRBD1 (5 bases). Germline V CDR1 and CDR2: MDHEN, SYDVKM. There are 16 residues in the CDR3. Trimming removed 7 bases at V and 1 base at J, with 17 bases between. CDR3 sequence reads: CASTHGGLSSNQPQHF. The CDR3 bases are TGTGCCAGCACCCACGGGGGACTCTCGAGCAATCAGCCCCAGCATTTT.

V usage is TRBV30 and J usage is TRBJ1-2; 7 nucleotides agree with TRBD1. Germline assignment: CDR1 GTSNPN and CDR2 SVGIG (reference sequence). V trimming: 0 bases; J trimming: 4 bases; junction bases outside the gene matches: 5. CDR3 length: 14 residues. The CDR3 loop is CAWSVGGVSYGYTF. In DNA form, the CDR3 reads TGTGCCTGGAGTGTAGGGGGCGTCAGCTATGGCTACACCTTC. Using reference TRBV30 and TRBJ1-2 for the parts outside the CDR3, the full variable domain is SQTIHQWPATLVQPVGSPLSLECTVEGTSNPNLYWYRQAAGRGLQLLFYSVGIGQISSEVPQNLSASRPQDRQFILSSKKLLLSDSGFYLCAWSVGGVSYGYTFGSGTRLTVV.

This chain joins TRBV7-2 and TRBJ2-7, with 7 nucleotides matching TRBD2. Trimming took 5 bases from V and 4 from J; bases not matched to a gene: 11. The CDR3 runs 15 residues. Germline lookup yields CDR1 SGHTA and CDR2 FQGNSA. CDR3 in DNA: TGTGCCAGCAGCACGTCACTAGCGTCTAGTTACGAGCAGTACTTC. Its protein is CASSTSLASSYEQYF.

The chain carries TRBV15 and TRBJ1-4; D is perhaps TRBD1 (5 bases). The CDR3 extends over 13 amino acids. V dropped 4 bases and J dropped 6 bases, with 9 bases sitting between them. The germline CDR1 and CDR2 sequences are LNHNV and YYDKDF (reference sequence). As DNA, the CDR3 is TGTGCCACCAGCAAGGGGAGGGATGAAAAACTGTTTTTT. This encodes CATSKGRDEKLFF.

This chain links TRBV11-2 with TRBJ1-1, with D perhaps matching TRBD1 (6 bases). Trimming removed 6 bases from V and 5 bases from J, with 13 bases in between. The CDR3 is 13 amino acids. Germline CDR1 SGHAT, CDR2 FQNNGV. The CDR3 nucleotides are TGTGCCAGCAGTAGCTGGGGGCTTACTGAAGCTTTCTTT. Its translation is CASSSWGLTEAFF.

The chain has TRBV5-1 and TRBJ2-1, with D possibly TRBD2 on 7 matching bases. CDR3 length: 18 amino acids. The germline V gene has CDR1 SGHRS and CDR2 YFSETQ. Deletions cut 1 base from V and 6 bases from J, with 23 bases between. The CDR3 nucleotides are TGCGCCAGCAGCTTGCCGGGTCTGGGAAGGGGGGGAAGCAATGAGCAGTTCTTC. Amino acids: CASSLPGLGRGGSNEQFF.

This chain links TRBV18 with TRBJ2-5; the match to TRBD2 covers 11 bases. The junction had 7 bases not matched to a gene; V was cut back by 2 bases and J by 5 bases. In germline, CDR1 is KGHSH, CDR2 LQKENI. The CDR3 covers 16 residues. The CDR3 is CASSPEVAGGLETQYF. In DNA form, the CDR3 reads TGTGCCAGCTCACCAGAAGTAGCGGGAGGGCTGGAGACCCAGTACTTC. The variable domain in full, with the rest retrieved from reference TRBV18 and TRBJ2-5, is NAGVMQNPRHLVRRRGQEARLRCSPMKGHSHVYWYRQLPEEGLKFMVYLQKENIIDESGMPKERFSAEFPKEGPSILRIQQVVRGDSAAYFCASSPEVAGGLETQYFGPGTRLLVL.

V gene TRBV28 combines with J gene TRBJ1-1; 8 nucleotides align to TRBD1. The CDR3 consists of 12 residues. Germline CDR1 MDHEN, CDR2 SYDVKM. V dropped 11 bases and J dropped 2; count of bases not matched to a gene: 4. DNA for the CDR3: TGTGCCGTCGGACAGGGAAACACTGAAGCTTTCTTT. Its protein is CAVGQGNTEAFF. The whole variable domain, filled in from reference TRBV28 and TRBJ1-1, reads DVKVTQSSRYLVKRTGEKVFLECVQDMDHENMFWYRQDPGLGLRLIYFSYDVKMKEKGDIPEGYSVSREKKERFSLILESASTNQTSMYLCAVGQGNTEAFFGQGTRLTVV.

Concerning this clone: Other nucleotide sequences from this sample produce the same CDR3. The chain uses TRBV28 and TRBJ1-1, with TRBD1 identical over 7 bases. CDR3 size: 13 residues. The ends lost 2 bases at V and 5 bases at J; junction bases unmatched: 2. Germline CDR1 MDHEN, CDR2 SYDVKM. CDR3 protein: CASSLEGATEAFF. Here the CDR3 DNA reads TGTGCCAGCAGTTTAGAGGGGGCGACTGAAGCTTTCTTT.

V usage is TRBV19 and J usage is TRBJ2-7; tentative D call: TRBD1 (6 bases). CDR1 and CDR2 (germline): LNHDA, SQIVND (reference sequence). V lost 5 bases and J lost 0, with 11 bases in between. This CDR3 has 14 residues. CDR3 nucleotide sequence: TGTGCCAGTAGTGCGACAGGTAGCTCCTACGAGCAGTACTTC. Translation gives CASSATGSSYEQYF.

This clone has just one count. This chain connects TRBV11-3 to TRBJ2-1; no firm D call. Per germline, CDR1 SGHNT and CDR2 YENEEA. The CDR3 spans 14 residues. Trimming removed 0 bases at V and 5 bases at J, with 8 bases between. The CDR3 here is CASSLDGSHNEQFF. Written as DNA, the CDR3 is TGTGCCAGCAGCTTAGATGGCTCTCACAATGAGCAGTTCTTC.

V is TRBV7-8 and J is TRBJ1-4, with D perhaps TRBD1 (6 bases). The V and J ends lost 8 bases and 4 bases respectively, with 11 bases between them. The germline gives CDR1 SGHVS, CDR2 FQNEAQ. CDR3 size: 13 residues. Here the CDR3 DNA reads TGTGCCAGCTCCGAGGGGGTTAATGAAAAACTGTTTTTT. It codes for CASSEGVNEKLFF.

The V gene is TRBV24-1, the J gene TRBJ1-2; 12 bases match TRBD1. CDR3 size: 18 residues. The V gene's germline CDR1 is KGHDR and CDR2 SFDVKD. V lost 4 bases and J lost 7; bases outside the gene matches: 15. The CDR3 nucleotides read TGTGCCACCAGTGAGTGCCGGGACAGGGGGCTTTCCACTGCTGGCTACACCTTC. It yields the protein CATSECRDRGLSTAGYTF.

The J gene is TRBJ2-5, the V gene TRBV28, with a possible D match to TRBD2 (6 bases). The germline V gene has CDR1 MDHEN and CDR2 SYDVKM. The CDR3 has 16 amino acids. Between the trimmed V and J ends, which lost 4 bases and 7 bases, there was a span of 22 bases. The CDR3 DNA sequence: TGTGCCAGCAGTTCCGAAACTAGCAGGGCCCGGTGGACCCAGTACTTC. Translating gives CASSSETSRARWTQYF.

The chain couples TRBV29-1 to TRBJ2-7; D may be TRBD2 (5 bases). V lost 0 bases, J lost 3 bases, and 15 bases lay in between. Germline loops: CDR1 SQVTM, CDR2 ANQGSEA. The CDR3 loop spans 15 amino acids. The CDR3 here is CSVEDREGWDYEQYF. The CDR3 DNA reads TGCAGCGTTGAAGATCGAGAGGGATGGGACTACGAGCAGTACTTC.

The chain joins TRBV6-5 to TRBJ2-5; TRBD1 matches 7 bases. This CDR3 region has 15 residues. Germline V lookup: CDR1 MNHEY, CDR2 SVGAGI. With V trimmed by 2 bases and J by 1 base, 4 bases remained unmatched. The CDR3 bases are TGTGCCAGCAGTTACCAACAGGGGACCCAAGAGACCCAGTACTTC. It encodes CASSYQQGTQETQYF.

The V call is TRBV6-5, the J call TRBJ1-5; D perhaps matches TRBD1 (5 bases). The CDR3 runs to 15 residues. The germline gives CDR1 MNHEY, CDR2 SVGAGI. V was cut by 6 bases and J by 6 bases, with 18 bases left in between. The CDR3 sequence is CASRGLYGARQPQHF. The CDR3 DNA follows: TGTGCCAGCAGGGGACTATACGGGGCCCGTCAGCCCCAGCATTTT.

The genes are TRBV5-5 and TRBJ2-7, with D maybe TRBD1 (5 bases). The ends were cut back, 2 bases at V and 1 base at J, with 10 bases in the middle. This CDR3 is 14 amino acids long. Germline V gives CDR1 SGHKS, CDR2 YYEKEE (reference sequence). The CDR3 loop is CASSFDRVSYEQYF. The CDR3 nucleotides read TGTGCCAGCAGCTTTGACAGAGTTTCCTACGAGCAGTACTTC.

The chain has TRBV29-1 and TRBJ2-1; TRBD2 might be the D (6 bases). Germline V gene sequence: CDR1 SQVTM, CDR2 ANQGSEA. V lost 2 bases, J lost 6 bases, and 14 bases lay in between. The CDR3 totals 14 residues. This CDR3 is CSVETGELSNEQFF. In DNA form, the CDR3 reads TGCAGCGTTGAAACGGGGGAACTGAGCAATGAGCAGTTCTTC.

V is TRBV12-3 or TRBV12-4 and J is TRBJ2-2; TRBD1 might be the D (6 bases). This CDR3 region has 13 residues. V was pared by 3 bases and J by 6 bases, with 8 bases between. The CDR3: CASSFAGAGELFF. In DNA form, the CDR3 reads TGTGCCAGCAGTTTCGCAGGGGCCGGGGAGCTGTTTTTT.